This T cell receptor (beta chain) was documented in a study of regulatory dendritic cells for organ transplantation. The overall study: Regulatory dendritic cells came from monocytes given vitamin D3 and IL-10.

Sequenced by immunoSEQ multiplex PCR; TCRdb stores in-frame clones only, minus some. The data show 12,000 or so clones, roughly 86% seen once. V was shortened by 3 bases and J by 14 bases, with 13 bases between the two germline ends. Germline V gene sequence: CDR1 MNHEY, CDR2 SMNVEV (reference sequence). The CDR3 runs to 12 residues. Comment on this clone: Its specificity is unknown.

Sorted T cells were CFSE-labeled and cultured roughly five days with allogeneic regulatory or mature dendritic cells at 1:10. Memory T cells were CD45RO+, naive were CD45RA+, sorted by FACS. The study, taken as a whole, reports: Naive CD4+ and CD8+ repertoires were highly diverse; memory CD8+ was most oligoclonal.

The sample was naive CD8+ T cells from blood cultured with dendritic cells. Subset noted: CD45RA+ naive T cells. V usage is TRBV27 and J usage is TRBJ1-4; D perhaps matches TRBD1 (5 bases). The receptor's source is a human donor in good health. CDR3 coding DNA: TGTGCCAGCAGTTTCGCGGGGGGAGTTCTGTTTTTT. Its translation is CASSFAGGVLFF.